A selection of T cell receptor beta chains follows, all from one sample in a study of T cell responses to AZD1222 COVID-19 vaccine. Clones were sequenced by immunoSEQ multiplex PCR, and TCRdb holds only the in-frame ones, with some missing. Here the sample spans over 150,000 clones, 92% being singletons. The source was peripheral blood, collected on day 0 of AZD1222 vaccination. These receptors originate from an adult in good health. CDR3s include the opening cysteine and the closing phenylalanine or tryptophan. A D gene is named only where the DNA matches it firmly. Clone size is shown for a subset of rows, as once, few, many or a class of expanded clone.

CDR3	DNA	size	D	J	V
CASSDHRTGFQDTQYF	TGTGCCAGCAGCGATCACCGGACAGGGTTCCAAGATACGCAGTATTTT	.	TRBD1	TRBJ2-3	TRBV7-6
CASSPPGLAETQYF	TGCGCCAGCAGCCCACCGGGACTAGCGGAGACCCAGTACTTC	.	TRBD2	TRBJ2-5	TRBV5-1
CASRQGATNEKLFF	TGTGCCAGCAGACAGGGGGCAACTAATGAAAAACTGTTTTTT	few	TRBD1	TRBJ1-4	TRBV6-5
CASSLDYGTDTQYF	TGTGCCAGCAGCCTAGACTACGGCACAGATACGCAGTATTTT	.	.	TRBJ2-3	TRBV7-2
CASSPDSLLRSSYNEQFF	TGTGCCAGCTCACCAGACAGTTTATTAAGGAGCTCCTACAATGAGCAGTTCTTC	.	.	TRBJ2-1	TRBV18
CASSNMGSYSGANVLTF	TGTGCCAGTAGTAATATGGGCAGCTACTCTGGGGCCAACGTCCTGACTTTC	.	.	TRBJ2-6	TRBV19
CASSLGTSGRGLEQYF	TGTGCCAGCAGCTTAGGGACTAGCGGGAGAGGGCTCGAGCAGTACTTC	.	TRBD2	TRBJ2-7	TRBV7-9
CASSQGSGFSEKLFF	TGCGCCAGCAGCCAAGGATCAGGGTTTAGTGAAAAACTGTTTTTT	.	.	TRBJ1-4	TRBV4-3
CASSPGVNEQFF	TGTGCCAGCAGCCCGGGGGTCAATGAGCAGTTCTTC	.	.	TRBJ2-1	TRBV7-3
CASSYSGGLYNSPLHF	TGTGCCAGCAGTTACTCGGGGGGCCTATATAATTCACCCCTCCACTTT	.	.	TRBJ1-6	TRBV6-6
CASSWTGGNYEQYF	TGCGCCAGCAGCTGGACAGGGGGAAACTACGAGCAGTACTTC	once	TRBD1	TRBJ2-7	TRBV5-1
CASSSDTGLPGGYTF	TGTGCCAGCAGTTCTGATACGGGCCTTCCGGGAGGCTACACCTTC	.	.	TRBJ1-2	TRBV6-5
CASSEGPLAEKLFF	TGTGCCAGCAGTGAAGGGCCCTTGGCGGAAAAACTGTTTTTT	.	.	TRBJ1-4	TRBV2
CASSLAYQGQGGEAFF	TGCGCCAGCAGCTTAGCGTACCAGGGACAGGGTGGTGAAGCTTTCTTT	.	TRBD1	TRBJ1-1	TRBV11-2
CATGTGGYQPQHF	TGTGCCACCGGGACAGGAGGCTATCAGCCCCAGCATTTT	.	TRBD1	TRBJ1-5	TRBV6-5
CASSQDKIAGTGELFF	TGTGCCAGCAGCCAAGATAAGATAGCGGGCACCGGGGAGCTGTTTTTT	.	TRBD2	TRBJ2-2	TRBV3-1/TRBV3-2
CASRLPGSNQPQHF	TGTGCCAGCAGACTGCCGGGGAGCAATCAGCCCCAGCATTTT	.	.	TRBJ1-5	TRBV7-2
CASSTKGQGGDEQYF	TGTGCCAGCAGCACCAAGGGACAGGGGGGCGACGAGCAGTACTTC	.	TRBD1	TRBJ2-7	TRBV9
CASSLAAGPNYGYTF	TGTGCCAGCAGCTTAGCTGCAGGGCCCAACTATGGCTACACCTTC	.	.	TRBJ1-2	TRBV7-8
CASSLSFVTMLQGHTSGANVLTF	TGTGCCAGCAGTTTAAGTTTTGTAACTATGCTACAGGGCCATACCTCTGGGGCCAACGTCCTGACTTTC	.	.	TRBJ2-6	TRBV27
CASSLRQGDSPLHF	TGTGCCAGCAGCTTACGACAGGGGGATTCACCCCTCCACTTT	.	TRBD1	TRBJ1-6	TRBV11-3
CASSLGGATYEQYF	TGTGCCAGCAGCCTCGGAGGCGCCACCTACGAGCAGTACTTC	.	.	TRBJ2-7	TRBV5-4
CASREDRFGGYTF	TGTGCCAGCAGGGAAGACAGGTTCGGTGGCTACACCTTC	.	.	TRBJ1-2	TRBV7-3
CASSSRLAAGNEQFF	TGTGCCAGCAGTTCTCGACTAGCGGCCGGGAATGAGCAGTTCTTC	.	TRBD2	TRBJ2-1	TRBV25-1
CASSQVGQKAFF	TGTGCCAGCAGCCAAGTTGGACAGAAAGCTTTCTTT	.	.	TRBJ1-1	TRBV3-1/TRBV3-2
CASSKENPLNTDTQYF	TGTGCCAGCAGCAAAGAAAATCCGCTAAACACAGATACGCAGTATTTT	.	.	TRBJ2-3	TRBV21-1
CASSLGIAPEQYF	TGTGCCAGCAGTTTAGGAATAGCACCCGAGCAGTACTTC	.	.	TRBJ2-7	TRBV12-3/TRBV12-4
CATLSSRRDIQYF	TGTGCCACCCTCTCTAGCCGTCGGGACATTCAGTACTTC	.	.	TRBJ2-4	TRBV6-5
CASSVAGIETQYF	TGTGCCAGCAGCGTTGCCGGGATTGAGACCCAGTACTTC	.	.	TRBJ2-5	TRBV7-9
CASSPAAGGSYNEQFF	TGTGCCAGTAGTCCTGCAGCGGGAGGGTCCTACAATGAGCAGTTCTTC	.	TRBD2	TRBJ2-1	TRBV19
CASSGGRNQPQHF	TGTGCCAGCTCGGGCGGACGCAATCAGCCCCAGCATTTT	.	.	TRBJ1-5	TRBV18
CASSNFTYRGVSNQPQHF	TGCGCCAGCAGCAACTTCACTTACAGGGGAGTTAGCAATCAGCCCCAGCATTTT	.	TRBD1	TRBJ1-5	TRBV5-1
CSVRQGAFMNTEAFF	TGCAGCGTCCGACAGGGGGCTTTTATGAACACTGAAGCTTTCTTT	.	TRBD1	TRBJ1-1	TRBV29-1
CASSYSTRQETQYF	TGTGCCAGCAGTTACTCGACCCGGCAAGAGACCCAGTACTTC	.	.	TRBJ2-5	TRBV6-6
CSSGNTEAFF	TGCAGCTCAGGGAACACTGAAGCTTTCTTT	.	.	TRBJ1-1	TRBV20-1
CASSKTGTSGLKTQYF	TGTGCCAGCAGTAAGACCGGGACTAGCGGGTTGAAGACCCAGTACTTC	.	TRBD2	TRBJ2-5	TRBV27
CASSLNVEAGATDTQYF	TGCGCCAGCAGCTTGAACGTGGAGGCGGGAGCCACAGATACGCAGTATTTT	.	TRBD2	TRBJ2-3	TRBV5-1
CASSDDPGGGTEAFF	TGTGCCAGCAGTGACGATCCGGGCGGGGGCACTGAAGCTTTCTTT	few	.	TRBJ1-1	TRBV6-4
CSARLNEQFF	TGCAGTGCTAGGCTCAATGAGCAGTTCTTC	.	.	TRBJ2-1	TRBV20-1
CAWRAGEGTYGYTF	TGTGCCTGGAGGGCCGGGGAGGGTACCTATGGCTACACCTTC	.	.	TRBJ1-2	TRBV30
CASSQGQIRGNYGYTF	TGTGCCAGCAGCCAGGGACAGATTAGGGGGAACTATGGCTACACCTTC	.	TRBD1	TRBJ1-2	TRBV11-2
CASSLVATAQETQYF	TGTGCCAGCAGCTTAGTGGCAACAGCTCAAGAGACCCAGTACTTC	.	.	TRBJ2-5	TRBV7-6
CASSLLAGGPGETQYF	TGTGCCAGCAGCTTACTAGCGGGAGGGCCTGGTGAGACCCAGTACTTC	.	TRBD2	TRBJ2-5	TRBV11-2
CATSRGIGTGGYEQYF	TGTGCCACCAGCAGAGGTATCGGGACAGGGGGCTACGAGCAGTACTTC	.	TRBD1	TRBJ2-7	TRBV15
CASSSGGALGETQYF	TGTGCCAGCAGCTCCGGGGGGGCCCTAGGAGAGACCCAGTACTTC	.	TRBD2	TRBJ2-5	TRBV7-3
CASSLAMGPNQPQHF	TGTGCCAGCAGCTTGGCCATGGGTCCGAATCAGCCCCAGCATTTT	.	.	TRBJ1-5	TRBV5-5
CASSRPDSENTEAFF	TGCGCCAGCAGCCGCCCGGACAGCGAAAACACTGAAGCTTTCTTT	.	.	TRBJ1-1	TRBV4-1
CSVIQGWYGYTF	TGCAGCGTCATACAGGGGTGGTATGGCTACACCTTC	.	TRBD1	TRBJ1-2	TRBV29-1
CASSASYEQYF	TGTGCCAGCAGCGCCTCCTACGAGCAGTACTTC	.	.	TRBJ2-7	TRBV2
CAPAGDGYTF	TGTGCTCCCGCAGGGGATGGCTACACCTTC	once	.	TRBJ1-2	TRBV21-1
CASSSQDLNTEAFF	TGTGCCAGCAGTTCCCAGGACTTGAACACTGAAGCTTTCTTT	.	.	TRBJ1-1	TRBV6-5
CASSPRASGRRQETQYF	TGTGCCAGCAGCCCGAGGGCTAGCGGGAGACGTCAAGAGACCCAGTACTTC	.	.	TRBJ2-5	TRBV21-1
CASSLKGLPSGTLYEQYF	TGTGCCAGCAGCTTAAAGGGGCTTCCGAGCGGGACACTCTACGAGCAGTACTTC	once	.	TRBJ2-7	TRBV7-2